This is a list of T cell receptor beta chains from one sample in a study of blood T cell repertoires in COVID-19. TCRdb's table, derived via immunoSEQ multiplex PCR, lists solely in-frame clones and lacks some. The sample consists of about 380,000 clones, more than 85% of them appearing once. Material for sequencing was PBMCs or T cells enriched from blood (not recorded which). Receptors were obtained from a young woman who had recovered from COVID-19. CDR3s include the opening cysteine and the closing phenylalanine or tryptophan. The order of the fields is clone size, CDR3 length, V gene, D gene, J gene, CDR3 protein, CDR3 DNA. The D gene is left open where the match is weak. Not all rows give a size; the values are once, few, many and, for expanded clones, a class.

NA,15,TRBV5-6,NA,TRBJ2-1,CASSLSRGSYNEQFF,TGTGCCAGCAGCTTGAGTAGGGGTTCCTACAATGAGCAGTTCTTC
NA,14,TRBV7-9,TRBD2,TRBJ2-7,CASSQRTSRHEQYF,TGTGCCAGCAGCCAGAGGACTAGCAGGCACGAGCAGTACTTC
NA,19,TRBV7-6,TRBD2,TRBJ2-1,CASSQGLAGDLPLSNEQFF,TGTGCCAGCAGCCAAGGACTAGCGGGAGATCTACCTCTGAGCAATGAGCAGTTCTTC
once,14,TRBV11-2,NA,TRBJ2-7,CASSLVRGYYEQYF,TGTGCCAGCAGCTTAGTCCGGGGATACTACGAGCAGTACTTC
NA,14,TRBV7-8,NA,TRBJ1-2,CASSPQGGFYGYTF,TGTGCCAGCAGCCCCCAGGGAGGCTTCTATGGCTACACCTTC
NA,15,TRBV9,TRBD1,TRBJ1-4,CASSPAGQANEKLFF,TGTGCCAGCAGCCCAGCGGGACAGGCTAATGAAAAACTGTTTTTT
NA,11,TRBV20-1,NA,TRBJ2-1,CSARSDNEQFF,TGCAGTGCTAGATCGGACAATGAGCAGTTCTTC
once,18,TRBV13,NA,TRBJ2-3,CASSQYGDDEASTDTQYF,TGTGCCAGCAGCCAATACGGGGATGATGAGGCTAGCACAGATACGCAGTATTTT
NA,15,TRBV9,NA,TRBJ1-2,CASSVERAGRYGYTF,TGTGCCAGCAGCGTAGAGAGGGCAGGCCGCTATGGCTACACCTTC
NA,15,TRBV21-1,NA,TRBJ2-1,CASSKRQGAYNEQFF,TGTGCCAGCAGCAAGCGACAGGGGGCATACAATGAGCAGTTCTTC
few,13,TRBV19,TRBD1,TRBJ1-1,CASSTQTGAEAFF,TGTGCCAGTAGTACACAGACAGGGGCTGAAGCTTTCTTT
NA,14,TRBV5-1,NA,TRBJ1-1,CASSLLGGNTEAFF,TGCGCCAGCAGCTTATTGGGGGGGAACACTGAAGCTTTCTTT
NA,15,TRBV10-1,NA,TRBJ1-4,CASRPGVLSNEKLFF,TGCGCCAGCAGACCAGGGGTTCTGTCTAATGAAAAACTGTTTTTT
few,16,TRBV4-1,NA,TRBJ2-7,CASSQEGGRHAYEQYF,TGCGCCAGCAGCCAAGAAGGAGGCAGACATGCCTACGAGCAGTACTTC
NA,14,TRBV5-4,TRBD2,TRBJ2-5,CASSGGLAEETQYF,TGTGCCAGCAGCGGGGGACTAGCGGAAGAGACCCAGTACTTC
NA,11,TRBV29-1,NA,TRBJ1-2,CSVVGGYGYTF,TGCAGCGTTGTGGGGGGGTACGGCTACACCTTC
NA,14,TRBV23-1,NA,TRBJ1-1,CASSQWRLCTEAFF,TGCGCCAGCAGTCAATGGAGATTATGTACTGAAGCTTTCTTT
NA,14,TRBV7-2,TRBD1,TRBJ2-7,CASSARTGAYEQYF,TGTGCCAGCAGCGCCCGGACAGGGGCCTACGAGCAGTACTTC
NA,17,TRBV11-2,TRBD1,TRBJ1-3,CASSRRDRGTPGNTIYF,TGTGCCAGCAGCCGCAGGGACAGGGGTACTCCTGGAAACACCATATATTTT
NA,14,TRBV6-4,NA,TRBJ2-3,CASSEGLSTDTQYF,TGTGCCAGCAGTGAGGGACTGAGCACAGATACGCAGTATTTT
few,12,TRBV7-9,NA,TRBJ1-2,CASSRTRVGYTF,TGTGCCAGCAGCCGGACCAGGGTAGGCTACACCTTC
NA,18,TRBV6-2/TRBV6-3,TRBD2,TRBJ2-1,CASSRLAGGYRGNNEQFF,TGTGCCAGCAGCCGACTAGCGGGGGGGTATCGTGGGAACAATGAGCAGTTCTTC
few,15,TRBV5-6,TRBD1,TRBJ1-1,CASSLGPGGYTEAFF,TGTGCCAGCAGCTTGGGTCCAGGGGGGTACACTGAAGCTTTCTTT
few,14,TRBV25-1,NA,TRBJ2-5,CASSDISDQETQYF,TGTGCCAGCAGTGATATTAGCGACCAAGAGACCCAGTACTTC
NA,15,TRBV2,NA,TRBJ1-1,CASGQARGPNTEAFF,TGTGCCAGCGGACAAGCGCGGGGACCGAACACTGAAGCTTTCTTT
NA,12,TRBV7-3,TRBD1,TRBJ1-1,CASSPDRAEAFF,TGTGCCAGCAGCCCTGACAGGGCTGAAGCTTTCTTT
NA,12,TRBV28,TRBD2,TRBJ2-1,CASSTSADEQFF,TGTGCCAGCAGTACTAGCGCTGATGAGCAGTTCTTC
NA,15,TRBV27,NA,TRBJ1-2,CASTGSTDLNYGYTF,TGTGCCAGCACCGGGAGCACAGACCTTAACTATGGCTACACCTTC
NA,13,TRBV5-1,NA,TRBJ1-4,CASSVDSNEKLFF,TGCGCCAGCAGCGTCGACAGTAATGAAAAACTGTTTTTT
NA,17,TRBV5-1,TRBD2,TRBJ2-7,CASSLNAGTSGVYEQYF,TGCGCCAGCAGCCTCAACGCCGGGACTAGCGGGGTCTACGAGCAGTACTTC
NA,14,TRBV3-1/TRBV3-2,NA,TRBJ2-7,CASSYAGTRGEQYF,TGTGCCAGCAGTTACGCCGGGACAAGAGGAGAGCAGTACTTC
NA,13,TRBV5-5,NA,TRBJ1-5,CASSRDTNQPQHF,TGTGCCAGCAGCCGGGACACCAATCAGCCCCAGCATTTT
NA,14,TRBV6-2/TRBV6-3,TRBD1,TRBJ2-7,CASSRDSGSYEQYF,TGTGCCAGCAGCCGGGACAGCGGATCCTACGAGCAGTACTTC
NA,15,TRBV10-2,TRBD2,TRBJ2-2,CAILAGGRRTGELFF,TGCGCCATATTAGCGGGGGGGCGAAGGACCGGGGAGCTGTTTTTT
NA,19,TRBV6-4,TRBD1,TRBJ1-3,CASVRRMDRVGDPGNTIYF,TGTGCCAGCGTGAGGAGGATGGACAGGGTTGGAGATCCTGGAAACACCATATATTTT
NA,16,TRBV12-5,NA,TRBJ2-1,CASGQGTQGLYNEQFF,TGTGCTAGTGGCCAAGGGACCCAGGGGCTCTACAATGAGCAGTTCTTC
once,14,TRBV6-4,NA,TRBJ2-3,CASSGGLRTDTQYF,TGTGCCAGCAGTGGGGGGCTTCGCACAGATACGCAGTATTTT
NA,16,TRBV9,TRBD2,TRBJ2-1,CASTPTLAGAANEQFF,TGTGCCAGCACCCCCACCCTAGCGGGGGCCGCCAATGAGCAGTTCTTC
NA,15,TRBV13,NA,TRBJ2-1,CASSFGGGGDNEQFF,TGTGCCAGCAGCTTCGGTGGGGGCGGAGACAATGAGCAGTTCTTC
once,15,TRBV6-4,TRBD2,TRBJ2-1,CASSDLGTSVGEQFF,TGTGCCAGCAGTGACCTTGGGACTAGCGTGGGAGAGCAGTTCTTC
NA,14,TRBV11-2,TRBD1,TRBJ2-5,CASSATGGAETQYF,TGTGCCAGCAGCGCCACAGGGGGCGCGGAGACCCAGTACTTC
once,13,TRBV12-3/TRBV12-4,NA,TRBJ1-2,CASTVKSGYGYTF,TGTGCCAGCACCGTCAAATCAGGCTATGGCTACACCTTC
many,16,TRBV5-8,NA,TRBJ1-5,CASSGYRDTSNQPQHF,TGTGCCAGCAGCGGATACCGGGACACCAGCAATCAGCCCCAGCATTTT
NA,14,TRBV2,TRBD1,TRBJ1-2,CASSASDRGHGYTF,TGTGCCAGCAGTGCCTCGGACAGGGGGCATGGCTACACCTTC
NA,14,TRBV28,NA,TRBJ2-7,CASSLPGQSYEQYF,TGTGCCAGCAGTTTACCTGGGCAGTCCTACGAGCAGTACTTC
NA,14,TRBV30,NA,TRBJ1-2,CAWRGRGQGYGYTF,TGTGCCTGGAGAGGGAGAGGGCAAGGCTATGGCTACACCTTC
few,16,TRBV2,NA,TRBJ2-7,CASSELGRVNSYEQYF,TGTGCCAGCAGTGAGCTTGGCAGGGTGAACTCCTACGAGCAGTACTTC
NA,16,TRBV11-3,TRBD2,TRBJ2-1,CASSQSGRSAYNEQFF,TGTGCCAGCAGCCAAAGCGGGAGGTCCGCCTACAATGAGCAGTTCTTC
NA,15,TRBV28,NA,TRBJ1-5,CASSLGRGLNQPQHF,TGTGCCAGCAGTTTGGGCAGGGGCCTCAATCAGCCCCAGCATTTT
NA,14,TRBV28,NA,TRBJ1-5,CASSLGGSSQPQHF,TGTGCCAGCAGTTTGGGAGGGTCAAGTCAGCCCCAGCATTTT
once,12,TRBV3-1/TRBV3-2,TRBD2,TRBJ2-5,CASSPAGEAQYF,TGTGCCAGCAGCCCAGCGGGAGAGGCCCAGTACTTC
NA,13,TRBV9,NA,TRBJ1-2,CASSQTRGYGYTF,TGTGCCAGCAGCCAGACCCGAGGCTATGGCTACACCTTC